Listed below are T cell receptor beta chains from one sample, sequenced in a study of shared clonotypes between healthy human individuals. Method: immunoSEQ multiplex PCR; TCRdb's copy keeps in-frame clones and lacks some. Seen here are 2 million to 3 million clones, roughly 93% observed once, and the top ten hold 0.36%. Sequencing used naive CD4+ T cells from PBMCs. These receptor sequences come from a man younger than 30 in good health. Some clones in this sample may be carry-over from other donors' samples. Both conserved end residues are part of each CDR3. D genes are given only for firm matches. Size is omitted from some rows. Given values are once, few, many or a class for expanded clones.

DNA | CDR3 | V | D | J | size
TGTGCCAGCAGCCCTATTGGGACAGGGGGTTATAACAATCAGCCCCAGCATTTT | CASSPIGTGGYNNQPQHF | TRBV7-3 | TRBD1 | TRBJ1-5 | .
TGCGCCAGCAGCCCAGGACTGACCGGGGAGCTGTTTTTT | CASSPGLTGELFF | TRBV5-1 | . | TRBJ2-2 | .
TGTGCCAGCACAGGGTACCCCTACAATGAGCAGTTCTTC | CASTGYPYNEQFF | TRBV6-1 | . | TRBJ2-1 | .
TGTGCCAGCAGTGAATCTGGGTACTCCTACGAGCAGTACTTC | CASSESGYSYEQYF | TRBV2 | . | TRBJ2-7 | .
TGTGCCAGCAGCCGTCTAGCGGGAGGCGAGACCCAGTACTTC | CASSRLAGGETQYF | TRBV5-5 | TRBD2 | TRBJ2-5 | .
TGTGCCAGCAGTCGATCTCAGACTCGCCTCTCCTACGAGCAGTACTTC | CASSRSQTRLSYEQYF | TRBV7-2 | . | TRBJ2-7 | .
TGCAGCGCTCTGGGACAAACGAACACTGAAGCTTTCTTT | CSALGQTNTEAFF | TRBV29-1 | . | TRBJ1-1 | few
TGTGCCAGCAGCTTGGAGGTCAGTGGCTACAAAAACATTCAGTACTTC | CASSLEVSGYKNIQYF | TRBV5-4 | . | TRBJ2-4 | .
TGCGCCAGCAGCCAAGATCTTGGGGCCAGAAAAAACATTCAGTACTTC | CASSQDLGARKNIQYF | TRBV4-3 | . | TRBJ2-4 | .
TGTGCCAGCAGCGCACAGGGGCGAGGATCCTACGAGCAGTACTTC | CASSAQGRGSYEQYF | TRBV9 | TRBD1 | TRBJ2-7 | .
TGTGCCAGCAGTGAAGTATTTTGGGGACTAGTGGGAAACACCATATATTTT | CASSEVFWGLVGNTIYF | TRBV6-1 | . | TRBJ1-3 | .
TGTGCCAGCAGCGTTTTGGGATCTGGAAACACCATATATTTT | CASSVLGSGNTIYF | TRBV28 | . | TRBJ1-3 | .
TGTGCCAGCAGGGACTCCATGAGCGCAGGCACAGATACGCAGTATTTT | CASRDSMSAGTDTQYF | TRBV28 | . | TRBJ2-3 | .
TGTGCCAGCAGCGTGTGGGCGGGAGTAGGGAATGAGCAGTTCTTC | CASSVWAGVGNEQFF | TRBV9 | TRBD2 | TRBJ2-1 | .
TGTGCCAGCAGCCGCTCCTATAATTCACCCCTCCACTTT | CASSRSYNSPLHF | TRBV6-1 | . | TRBJ1-6 | .
TGTGCCAGCAGGTCGGAGTATAGCACAGATACGCAGTATTTT | CASRSEYSTDTQYF | TRBV6-6 | . | TRBJ2-3 | .
TGTGCCAGCGATGCAAGGGGGGGCGTTGAGCAGTACTTC | CASDARGGVEQYF | TRBV6-1 | . | TRBJ2-7 | .
TGTGCCAGCAGCTATCCCAGGGTCGCGGCTGAAGCTTTCTTT | CASSYPRVAAEAFF | TRBV7-9 | . | TRBJ1-1 | once
TGCGCCAGCAGCTTGATTGCGGGAGGGCTCTACAATGAGCAGTTCTTC | CASSLIAGGLYNEQFF | TRBV5-1 | TRBD2 | TRBJ2-1 | .
TGTGCCAGCAGAGACAACTCTGGAAACACCATATATTTT | CASRDNSGNTIYF | TRBV6-1 | . | TRBJ1-3 | once
TGTGCCATCAGTGAGAATACCATCTATGGCTACACCTTC | CAISENTIYGYTF | TRBV10-3 | . | TRBJ1-2 | .
TGTGCCAGCAGCCCGGGACAGGGTATTCCCTCACCCCTCCACTTT | CASSPGQGIPSPLHF | TRBV5-6 | TRBD1 | TRBJ1-6 | .
TGTGCCAGCAGCTTATGGTCCAGGAGCCTCTACGAGCAGTACTTC | CASSLWSRSLYEQYF | TRBV7-2 | . | TRBJ2-7 | .
TGTGCCAGCTCACTCGGACATTCTAGCACAGATACGCAGTATTTT | CASSLGHSSTDTQYF | TRBV18 | . | TRBJ2-3 | once
TGTGCCAGCAGACCGACAGGGTACTATGGCTACACCTTC | CASRPTGYYGYTF | TRBV6-5 | TRBD1 | TRBJ1-2 | .
TGTGCCAGCAGTGGGCTAGCGGGAAGGGCTGAGCAGTTCTTC | CASSGLAGRAEQFF | TRBV2 | TRBD2 | TRBJ2-1 | .
TGTGCCAGCAGTCTTTTGAGGGACAGAATTTTAGCGGGAGGGCCCAACAATGAGCAGTTCTTC | CASSLLRDRILAGGPNNEQFF | TRBV27 | TRBD2 | TRBJ2-1 | .
TGTGCCAGTTCTTTGTCTGACTATGGCTACACCTTC | CASSLSDYGYTF | TRBV6-1 | . | TRBJ1-2 | .
TGCAGCGCCCGGGACAGGCAGGGCACTGAAGCTTTCTTT | CSARDRQGTEAFF | TRBV29-1 | TRBD1 | TRBJ1-1 | .
TGTGCCACCCGACCTAGGGGAGCCAAAAACATTCAGTACTTC | CATRPRGAKNIQYF | TRBV15 | . | TRBJ2-4 | .
TGCGCCAGCAGCTTGGCCGACCGGTCTAGCACAGATACGCAGTATTTT | CASSLADRSSTDTQYF | TRBV5-1 | . | TRBJ2-3 | .
TGTGCCAGCAGCCCAGGCGGAGGACAGGCCACAGATACGCAGTATTTT | CASSPGGGQATDTQYF | TRBV4-2 | TRBD1 | TRBJ2-3 | .
TGTGCCAGCAGTTACTCGGCGGGCGCGAATTCACCCCTCCACTTT | CASSYSAGANSPLHF | TRBV6-6 | . | TRBJ1-6 | .
TGTGCCAGCTTATCCACACGAGACACTGAAGCTTTCTTT | CASLSTRDTEAFF | TRBV18 | . | TRBJ1-1 | .
TGTGCCCAGCGGGAACCTAGCACAGATACGCAGTATTTT | CAQREPSTDTQYF | TRBV30 | TRBD2 | TRBJ2-3 | .
TGTGCCTGGAGTGTGATGTCAGGGGTTTACGAGCAGTACTTC | CAWSVMSGVYEQYF | TRBV30 | . | TRBJ2-7 | .
TGTGCCAGCTCACCACCGGGGAGCGGGAGACTCTCAGATACGCAGTATTTT | CASSPPGSGRLSDTQYF | TRBV18 | TRBD2 | TRBJ2-3 | .
TGTGCCAGCAGCGCGCAGCTATCTGGGGCCAACGTCCTGACTTTC | CASSAQLSGANVLTF | TRBV14 | . | TRBJ2-6 | .
TGTGCCAGCAGCCCTGCTAGTGAAGCCGGGGAGCTGTTTTTT | CASSPASEAGELFF | TRBV7-3 | . | TRBJ2-2 | .
TGTGCCAGCAGTGACCCCGTTGGGGGAAACACCATATATTTT | CASSDPVGGNTIYF | TRBV25-1 | . | TRBJ1-3 | .
TGTGCCAGCAGTTACGGGGAATCTTACACCGGGGAGCTGTTTTTT | CASSYGESYTGELFF | TRBV6-5 | . | TRBJ2-2 | .
TGTGCCAGCAGCCTGGGACGGACACTCTCTGGGGCCAACGTCCTGACTTTC | CASSLGRTLSGANVLTF | TRBV14 | . | TRBJ2-6 | .
TGCGCCAGCAGCTCCAGCCTCTTTGGCACCGGGGAGCTGTTTTTT | CASSSSLFGTGELFF | TRBV5-1 | . | TRBJ2-2 | .
TGTGCCAGCAGTTACGCTAGCGGGAGGTCCTACAATGAGCAGTTCTTC | CASSYASGRSYNEQFF | TRBV6-5 | TRBD2 | TRBJ2-1 | .
TGTGCCAGCAGCTTATACGGGGGGAATCAGCCCCAGCATTTT | CASSLYGGNQPQHF | TRBV11-2 | . | TRBJ1-5 | .
TGCGCCAGCAGCTTGGAAGGAGGGGAGGAGACCCAGTACTTC | CASSLEGGEETQYF | TRBV5-1 | . | TRBJ2-5 | .
TGTGCCAGCAGCCCCGAAGGGCAGGGGAACACTGAAGCTTTCTTT | CASSPEGQGNTEAFF | TRBV6-1 | . | TRBJ1-1 | .
TGTGCCAGCAGCCAAGCGGGACTACTAGCCTACTTC | CASSQAGLLAYF | TRBV7-9 | TRBD2 | TRBJ2-7 | once
TGCGCCAGCAGCCAAGAGGGGGTGACAAATCAGGGGTTAGACACTGAAGCTTTCTTT | CASSQEGVTNQGLDTEAFF | TRBV4-1 | . | TRBJ1-1 | .
TGTGCCTGGAGTGTATTGGCAGCCTTGAACACTGAAGCTTTCTTT | CAWSVLAALNTEAFF | TRBV30 | . | TRBJ1-1 | .
TGTGCCAGCAGCCGGGGGGCGAAAGCTAATGAAAAACTGTTTTTT | CASSRGAKANEKLFF | TRBV21-1 | . | TRBJ1-4 | .
TGTGCCAGCAGCCTACGGGGGCAGGGAAGCTACGAGCAGTACTTC | CASSLRGQGSYEQYF | TRBV9 | . | TRBJ2-7 | once
TGTGCCAGCAGCGTAGCGGGGGGCGCTAGGGGAAACACCATATATTTT | CASSVAGGARGNTIYF | TRBV9 | . | TRBJ1-3 | .
TGTGCCAGCAGTGAAGCGAGGACACAGGCCTACGAGCAGTACTTC | CASSEARTQAYEQYF | TRBV6-1 | . | TRBJ2-7 | once
TGTGCCAGCAGTCCGGGACGGTATAGGGAGACCCAGTACTTC | CASSPGRYRETQYF | TRBV6-5 | . | TRBJ2-5 | .
TGTGCCAGCAGCGGACAGCTTGTATACGAGCAGTACTTC | CASSGQLVYEQYF | TRBV6-1 | . | TRBJ2-7 | .
TGTGCCAGCAGCTTAGATGGGACAAGCTACGAGCAGTACTTC | CASSLDGTSYEQYF | TRBV11-2 | . | TRBJ2-7 | once
TGTGCCAGCAGCCCCATAGGACGGGAAGTATCCTACGAGCAGTACTTC | CASSPIGREVSYEQYF | TRBV27 | . | TRBJ2-7 | once
TGTGCCAGCAGTTCCCGGGGGACAGGGGGAACCCAGCCCCAGCATTTT | CASSSRGTGGTQPQHF | TRBV28 | TRBD1 | TRBJ1-5 | .